This TCR beta chain was captured by sequencing in a study of resident and recirculating memory T cells in vitiligo (dated by TCRdb to 2016 to 2018). Broadly, across the study: For TCR beta sequencing, epidermis was obtained by shave biopsy from two lesional and two nonlesional sites, and PBMCs were also collected, from each of a few stable vitiligo patients. The human TCR beta sequencing tested whether specific clones in lesional vitiligo skin differed from clones in nonlesional skin and blood. Without cell sorting, samples were homogenized immediately before genomic DNA was extracted using the Qiagen DNeasy Blood & Tissue Kit.

Stable vitiligo was defined as no change in lesions over the previous 6 months. Stable patients also had to lack confetti depigmentation, a clinical sign of active vitiligo. Patients who had been treated within the previous three months were excluded. Ficoll density gradient centrifugation was used to isolate PBMCs from heparinized blood, after which the PBMCs were flash-frozen. This clone is a singleton in its sample. Its antigen target is currently unknown. Per-nucleotide qualities are absent, and no much larger clonotype sits a single base away. The CDR3 holds 17 amino acids from the cysteine to the phenylalanine. The retained sequence is limited to the CDR3, 51 bases, with the frame set at the first base. The germline V gene provides CDR1 SGHRS and CDR2 YFSETQ. Trimming takes 0 bases off V and 2 bases off J; junction bases not matched to a gene: 5. TCR beta chains were amplified from genomic DNA with the immunoSEQ hsTCRB kit. Sequencing of TCR beta libraries was performed on an Illumina MiSeq instrument by the immunoSEQ service. For the original study's pipeline: Repertoire data were analyzed using the immunoSEQ Analyzer. TCRdb retrieved this table from immuneACCESS and kept in-frame rearrangements only. Not all clones are present; in checked studies, unresolved V genes account for under half, and no reason is known for the remainder. Clonal size and the V and J genes are those of that table, whereas D and trimming came from the DNA. The sample table shows roughly 42,000 clones, and 85% to 95% are seen once. The ten largest clones capture 4.5% of the sample.

Findings and caveats that apply to the study as a whole: TCR sequences were not found to be conserved across biopsy sites or patients, suggesting that different lesions are infiltrated by different T cell clones, a pattern described as private specificity. Future mechanistic studies are needed so that the relative contributions of the lesion-infiltrating T cell clones and of human Trm versus Tcm pools can be evaluated. Clonality was not the same from one vitiligo lesion to another, and no unique dominant TCR clone turned up. Overlap and correlation analysis showed no significant repertoire overlap between biopsies except for each lesion with itself, even within a single patient.

This receptor was taken from a male donor with vitiligo. The chain joins TRBV5-1 to TRBJ2-3; TRBD2 aligns with 11 central bases. Sequencing was performed on blood. DNA sequence: TGCGCCAGCAGCTTGGGGACTAGCGGGCTATACACAGATACGCAGTATTTT. Translated, it reads CASSLGTSGLYTDTQYF.